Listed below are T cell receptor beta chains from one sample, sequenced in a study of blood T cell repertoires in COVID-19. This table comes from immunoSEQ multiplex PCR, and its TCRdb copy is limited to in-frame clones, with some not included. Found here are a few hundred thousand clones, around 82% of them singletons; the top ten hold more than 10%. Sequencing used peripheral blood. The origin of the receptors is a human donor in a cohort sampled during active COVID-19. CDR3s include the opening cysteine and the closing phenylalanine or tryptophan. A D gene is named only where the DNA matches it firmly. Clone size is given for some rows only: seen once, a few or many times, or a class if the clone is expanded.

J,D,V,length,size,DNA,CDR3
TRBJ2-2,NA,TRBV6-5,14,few,TGTGCCAGCGGAGGGATGGCGAACACCGGGGAGCTGTTTTTT,CASGGMANTGELFF
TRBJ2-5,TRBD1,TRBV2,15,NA,TGTGCCAGCAGCTCAGGGGGCGCGAGCAGCAAGACCCAGTACTTC,CASSSGGASSKTQYF
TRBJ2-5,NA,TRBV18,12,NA,TGTGCCAGCTCACCGGGGGGAGAGACCCAGTACTTC,CASSPGGETQYF
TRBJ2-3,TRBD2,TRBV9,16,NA,TGTGCCAGCAGCGTAGAGGGTAGCGGGGCAGGGGATACGCAGTATTTT,CASSVEGSGAGDTQYF
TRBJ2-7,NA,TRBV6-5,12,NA,TGTGCCAGCAGCTCCCGCGCCTACGAGCAGTACTTC,CASSSRAYEQYF
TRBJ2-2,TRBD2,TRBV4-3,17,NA,TGCGCCAGCAGCCGGGGGACTAGCGGGGGGACCACCGGGGAGCTGTTTTTT,CASSRGTSGGTTGELFF
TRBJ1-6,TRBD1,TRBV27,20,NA,TGTGCCAGCGCTTCCCGGTCGTGGACAGGGGGCGGCGGTGCTAATTCACCCCTCCACTTT,CASASRSWTGGGGANSPLHF
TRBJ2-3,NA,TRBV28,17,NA,TGTGCCAGCAGTTTATCCACAGGGTCAGTGCTCACAGATACGCAGTATTTT,CASSLSTGSVLTDTQYF
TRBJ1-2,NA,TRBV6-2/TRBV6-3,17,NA,TGTGCCAGCAGTTCCCATCCACAGGGAAGGGACGCCTATGGCTACACCTTC,CASSSHPQGRDAYGYTF
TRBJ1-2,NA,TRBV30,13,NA,TGTGCCTGGGCGTTGGGGGCTGGCTATGGCTACACCTTC,CAWALGAGYGYTF
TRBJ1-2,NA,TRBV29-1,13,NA,TGCAGCGTTGATCGATCAGGGTCCTATGGCTACACCTTC,CSVDRSGSYGYTF
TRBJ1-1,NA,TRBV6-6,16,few,TGTGCCAGCAGGGCACCGAGGTCCTCTATGAACACTGAAGCTTTCTTT,CASRAPRSSMNTEAFF
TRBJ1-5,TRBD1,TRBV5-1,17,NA,TGCGCCAGCAGCCCGGCGGAGGGGGCGGATAACAATCAGCCCCAGCATTTT,CASSPAEGADNNQPQHF
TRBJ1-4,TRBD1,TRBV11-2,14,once,TGTGCCAGCAGCCCCGACAGGGTGGGTGAAAAACTGTTTTTT,CASSPDRVGEKLFF
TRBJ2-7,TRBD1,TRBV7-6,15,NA,TGTGCCAGCAGCTTAGCCGGGACAGGGAGTTACGAGCAGTACTTC,CASSLAGTGSYEQYF
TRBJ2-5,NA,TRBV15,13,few,TGTGCCACCAGCAGAGCCACAGGGGAGACCCAGTACTTC,CATSRATGETQYF
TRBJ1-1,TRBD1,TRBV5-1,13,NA,TGCGCCAGCAGTCCGACAGGGGGTGGTGAAGCTTTCTTT,CASSPTGGGEAFF
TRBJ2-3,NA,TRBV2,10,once,TGTGCCAGCCTCACAGATACGCAGTATTTT,CASLTDTQYF
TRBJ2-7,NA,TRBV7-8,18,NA,TGTGCCAGCAGCTTAGAGCCGGGGAGGCGGGCGGCACCCTACGAGCAGTACTTC,CASSLEPGRRAAPYEQYF
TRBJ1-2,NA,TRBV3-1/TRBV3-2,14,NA,TGTGCCAGCAGTGACATCCGATATAACTATGGCTACACCTTC,CASSDIRYNYGYTF
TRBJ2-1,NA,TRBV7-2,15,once,TGTGCCAGCAGCTTATCGGCAGGGGCGTACAATGAGCAGTTCTTC,CASSLSAGAYNEQFF
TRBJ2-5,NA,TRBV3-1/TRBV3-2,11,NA,TGTGCCAGCAGCCTAGGGGGGACCCAGTACTTC,CASSLGGTQYF
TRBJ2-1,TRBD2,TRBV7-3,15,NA,TGTGCCAGCAGCTGGGCTAGCGGGGCGATGTATGAGCAGTTCTTC,CASSWASGAMYEQFF
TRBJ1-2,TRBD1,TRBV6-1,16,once,TGTGCCAGCAGTGAACTAGGACAGGGAGGTAACTATGGCTACACCTTC,CASSELGQGGNYGYTF
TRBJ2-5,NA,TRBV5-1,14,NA,TGCGCCAGCAGCTTCGGCAGGGGGGAAGAGACCCAGTACTTC,CASSFGRGEETQYF
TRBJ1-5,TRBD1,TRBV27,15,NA,TGTGCCAGCAGTTTATGGACAGGGGGAAATCAGCCCCAGCATTTT,CASSLWTGGNQPQHF
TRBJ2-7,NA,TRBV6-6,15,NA,TGTGCCAGCTCCGACCGGGATGCTAGCTCCTACGAGCAGTACTTC,CASSDRDASSYEQYF
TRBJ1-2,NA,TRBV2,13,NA,TGTGCCAGCAGGCCGGGACTTAATTATGGCTACACCTTC,CASRPGLNYGYTF
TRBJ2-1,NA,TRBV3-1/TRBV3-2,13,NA,TGTGCCAGCAGCCAACTAAGAGGCAATGAGCAGTTCTTC,CASSQLRGNEQFF
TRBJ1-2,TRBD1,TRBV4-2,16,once,TGTGCCAGCAGCCAAGGGGACAGGGGAAGGGACTATGGCTACACCTTC,CASSQGDRGRDYGYTF
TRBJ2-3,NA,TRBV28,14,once,TGTGCCAGCAGCCTCGGACAGTACACAGATACGCAGTATTTT,CASSLGQYTDTQYF
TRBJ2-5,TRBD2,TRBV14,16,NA,TGTGCCAGCAGCCAAGACGGGAGGGCATTTACAGAGACCCAGTACTTC,CASSQDGRAFTETQYF
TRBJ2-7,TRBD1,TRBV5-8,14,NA,TGTGCCAGCAGCTTGGCAGGGGGCTGGAACGAGCAGTACTTC,CASSLAGGWNEQYF
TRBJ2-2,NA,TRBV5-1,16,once,TGCGCCAGCAGCTTGCCCGGGACAAGCCCCACCGGGGAGCTGTTTTTT,CASSLPGTSPTGELFF
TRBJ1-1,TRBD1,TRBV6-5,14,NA,TGTGCCAGCAGTTACCTGACAGGGGGGCCTGAAGCTTTCTTT,CASSYLTGGPEAFF